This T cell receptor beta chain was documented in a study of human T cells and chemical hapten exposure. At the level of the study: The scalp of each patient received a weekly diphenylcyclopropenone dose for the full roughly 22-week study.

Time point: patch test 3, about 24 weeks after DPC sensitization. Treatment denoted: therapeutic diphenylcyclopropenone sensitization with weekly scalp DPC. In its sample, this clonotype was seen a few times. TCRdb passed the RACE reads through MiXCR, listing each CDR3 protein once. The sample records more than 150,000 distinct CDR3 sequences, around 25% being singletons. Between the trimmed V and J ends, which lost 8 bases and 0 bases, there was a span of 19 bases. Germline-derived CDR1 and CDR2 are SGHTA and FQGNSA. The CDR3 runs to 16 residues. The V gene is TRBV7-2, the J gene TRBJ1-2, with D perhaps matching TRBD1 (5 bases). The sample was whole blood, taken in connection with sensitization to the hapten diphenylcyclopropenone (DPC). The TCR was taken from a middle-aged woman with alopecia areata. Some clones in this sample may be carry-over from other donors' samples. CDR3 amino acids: CASPKPTGSPNYGYTF. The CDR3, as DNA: TGTGCCAGCCCCAAACCTACAGGAAGTCCTAACTATGGCTACACCTTC.